The present T cell receptor beta chain was sequenced within a study of human T cells and chemical hapten exposure. General study results and limits: Donor immune responses may differ from healthy people's, since all donors had alopecia. Counts of TCRs above 1 in 1000 frequency stayed unchanged with DPC sensitization.

This clonotype was seen only a few times. As yet, its antigen is unknown. TCRdb reprocessed the RACE reads with MiXCR, giving one entry per CDR3 protein. The sample contains under 200,000 distinct CDR3 sequences, 25% to 35% of which appear only once. This CDR3 is built from 15 residues. V was pared by 5 bases and J by 0 bases, with 11 bases between. Germline V gives CDR1 LNHDA, CDR2 SQIVND (reference sequence). Time point reported: pre-sensitization, week 0. Documented treatment: therapeutic diphenylcyclopropenone sensitization with weekly scalp DPC. Each donor was an alopecia patient between 18 and 70 years of age who qualified for DPC.

Sequenced material: whole blood, taken in connection with sensitization to the hapten diphenylcyclopropenone (DPC). J is TRBJ2-1 and V is TRBV19; D is possibly TRBD2 (5 bases). This clonotype was sampled from a woman in her 30s with alopecia areata. Some clones in this sample may be carry-over from other donors' samples. The CDR3 is CASSEDGSSYNEQFF. In DNA, the CDR3 is TGTGCCAGTAGTGAGGATGGGAGCTCCTACAATGAGCAGTTCTTC.